This T cell receptor (beta chain) was identified during a study of blood T cell repertoires in COVID-19. Profiled with immunoSEQ multiplex PCR; TCRdb holds only in-frame clones, not every one. The sample yields 150,000 or so clones, 87% seen once. V lost 4 bases and J 5 bases, leaving 12 bases between the germline ends. The CDR3 is 13 amino acids. CDR1 SEHNR and CDR2 FQNEAQ come from the germline V gene (reference sequence). The sequencing sample was made of PBMCs or T cells enriched from blood (not recorded which). The sequence derives from a woman aged 50 to 60 who had recovered from COVID-19. The chain carries TRBV7-9 and TRBJ2-7; unclear D gene. The CDR3 protein is CASSSAGRDEQYF. As DNA, the CDR3 is TGTGCCAGCAGCTCCGCAGGTCGCGACGAGCAGTACTTC.